The entry below describes one TCR beta chain. This entry is derived from a study of cytomegalovirus exposure and HLA in healthy donors. Repertoires were generated with immunoSEQ multiplex PCR, while TCRdb's copy carries only in-frame clones and drops some. The sample contains around 130,000 clones, roughly 90% of which appear only once. The source is a man aged 30 to 45 in good health and CMV-seronegative. Specimen: PBMCs.

As DNA, the CDR3 is TGTGCCAGCAGCCACAGGCCGAACACCGGGGAGCTGTTTTTT. This sequence encodes CASSHRPNTGELFF. V is TRBV6-5 and J is TRBJ2-2; possibly TRBD1 for D (5 bases). The germline V gene encodes CDR1 MNHEY and CDR2 SVGAGI. V was pared by 6 bases and J by 0 bases, with 8 bases between. The CDR3 runs 14 residues.